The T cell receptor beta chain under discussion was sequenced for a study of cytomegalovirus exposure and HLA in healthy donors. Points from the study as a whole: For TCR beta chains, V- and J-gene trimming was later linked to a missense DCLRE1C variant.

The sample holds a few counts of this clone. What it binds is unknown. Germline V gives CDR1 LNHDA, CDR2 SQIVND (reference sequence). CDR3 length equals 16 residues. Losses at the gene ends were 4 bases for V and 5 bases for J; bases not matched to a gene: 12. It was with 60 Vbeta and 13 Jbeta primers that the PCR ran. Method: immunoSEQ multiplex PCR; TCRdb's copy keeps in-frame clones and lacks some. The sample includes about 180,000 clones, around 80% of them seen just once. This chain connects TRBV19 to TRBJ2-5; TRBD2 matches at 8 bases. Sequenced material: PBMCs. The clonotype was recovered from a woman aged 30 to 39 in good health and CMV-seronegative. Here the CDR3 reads CASSTPAGGARETQYF. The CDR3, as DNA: TGTGCCAGTAGTACCCCTGCCGGGGGGGCCCGGGAGACCCAGTACTTC.